This passage covers 13 T cell receptor beta chains from one sample sequenced in a study of blood T cell repertoires in COVID-19. Libraries were prepared by immunoSEQ multiplex PCR; TCRdb keeps only in-frame clonotypes and omits some of them. The repertoire holds 250,000 or so clones, with just over 85% as singletons. Material for sequencing was peripheral blood. The source of these receptors is a woman aged 30 to 39 with active or convalescent COVID-19.

The J gene is TRBJ2-7, the V gene TRBV4-1; TRBD2 is a possible D gene (5 bases). CDR1 MGHRA and CDR2 YSYEKL come from the germline V gene. Trimming pared 0 bases from V and 2 bases from J, leaving 14 bases between. The CDR3 covers 16 residues. CDR3 DNA sequence: TGCGCCAGCAGCCAAGATATTGGCGGGCGACCCTACGAGCAGTACTTC. It yields the protein CASSQDIGGRPYEQYF.

Remarks on this clone: Other DNA sequences in the sample encode the same CDR3. V is TRBV9 and J is TRBJ2-3, with 7 bases that match TRBD1. V was clipped by 2 bases and J by 4 bases; unmatched bases: 1. This CDR3 comprises 13 residues. Germline values: CDR1 SGDLS, CDR2 YYNGEE. In DNA form, the CDR3 reads TGTGCCAGCAGCGTCGGGACAGCAGATACGCAGTATTTT. It codes for CASSVGTADTQYF.

In DNA, the CDR3 is TGCAGCGTTCGGGCGAACACCGGGGAGCTGTTTTTT. This gives the protein CSVRANTGELFF. The rearrangement uses TRBV29-1 and TRBJ2-2; no reliable D call. The germline gives CDR1 SQVTM, CDR2 ANQGSEA. Trimming removed 5 bases from V and 0 bases from J, with 4 bases in between. This CDR3 spans 12 amino acids.

The gene calls are TRBV4-1 and TRBJ2-7; 7 bases map to TRBD1. This CDR3 is 14 amino acids long. Germline V gene lookup returns CDR1 MGHRA and CDR2 YSYEKL. Trimming at V came to 3 bases and at J to 0 bases, leaving 2 bases not matched to a gene. As DNA, the CDR3 is TGCGCCAGCAGCCATAGACAGGGCTCCTACGAGCAGTACTTC. It specifies CASSHRQGSYEQYF.

The rearrangement joins TRBV28 to TRBJ1-5; 8 positions agree with TRBD1. Germline V gene lookup returns CDR1 MDHEN and CDR2 SYDVKM. The CDR3 covers 15 residues. V gave up 6 bases and J gave up 7 bases; unmatched junction bases: 11. The CDR3 DNA is TGTGCCAGCAGGCGAGCAGGGGGCGGAGGACAGCCCCAGCATTTT. Translated: CASRRAGGGGQPQHF.

J is TRBJ1-5 and V is TRBV28; 11 nucleotides agree with TRBD1. Germline-derived CDR1 and CDR2 are MDHEN and SYDVKM. V shed 6 bases and J 3 bases; nucleotides not matched to a gene: 7. This CDR3 comprises 16 residues. The CDR3 DNA sequence: TGTGCCAGCAGGAAGGGGACAGGGGGTCCCAATCAGCCCCAGCATTTT. Translated: CASRKGTGGPNQPQHF.

The chain employs TRBV6-2 or TRBV6-3 and TRBJ2-5; 13 bases align to TRBD2. CDR3 length: 16 residues. From germline, CDR1 is MNHEY and CDR2 SVGEGT. The ends lost 6 bases at V and 2 bases at J; junction bases unmatched: 6. The CDR3, as DNA: TGTGCCAGCAGCGTAATGGGACTAGCGGGGCAAGAGACCCAGTACTTC. Residues: CASSVMGLAGQETQYF.

The rearrangement links TRBV6-5 to TRBJ2-1; 11 bases match TRBD2. Germline V gene data show CDR1 as MNHEY and CDR2 as SVGAGI. V trimming: 3 bases; J trimming: 9 bases; junction bases outside the gene matches: 7. The CDR3 has 15 amino acids. This chain's CDR3 is CASSYPSGGLIEQFF. DNA of the CDR3: TGTGCCAGCAGTTATCCTAGCGGGGGGCTGATTGAGCAGTTCTTC.

This clone was detected a few times. V gene TRBV6-5 combines with J gene TRBJ1-2, with 8 bases that match TRBD1. Trimming took 11 bases from V and 4 from J; bases not matched to a gene: 6. Germline lookup yields CDR1 MNHEY and CDR2 SVGAGI. The CDR3 is 12 residues long. The CDR3 coding sequence is TGTGCCGCGCGACAGGGGACCTATGGCTACACCTTC. Translation: CAARQGTYGYTF.

This clone has at least ten counts. The genes are TRBV6-4 and TRBJ2-3; TRBD2 matches at 7 bases. The CDR3 has 15 amino acids. Germline assignment: CDR1 MRHNA and CDR2 SNTAGT. Trimming removed 5 bases from V and 3 bases from J; junction bases left unmatched: 8. In DNA form, the CDR3 reads TGTGCCAGCAGTAGAGCGGGGCAGGCGACAGATACGCAGTATTTT. It is translated as CASSRAGQATDTQYF.

The rearrangement links TRBV4-1 to TRBJ1-1; D ambiguous. This CDR3 has 15 residues. CDR1 and CDR2 from the germline V gene are MGHRA and YSYEKL. V lost 0 bases and J lost 0, with 8 bases in between. The CDR3 here is CASSQDPLMNTEAFF. In DNA, the CDR3 is TGCGCCAGCAGCCAAGACCCACTAATGAACACTGAAGCTTTCTTT.

V is TRBV5-6 and J is TRBJ2-5, with D possibly matching TRBD2 (6 bases). This CDR3 has 12 residues. The germline gives CDR1 SGHDT, CDR2 YYEEEE. V dropped 4 bases and J dropped 5 bases, with 9 bases sitting between them. The DNA for the CDR3 is TGTGCCAGCAGCCGGACTACGGAGACCCAGTACTTC. Residues: CASSRTTETQYF. The full variable domain, in which reference TRBV5-6 and TRBJ2-5 provide the parts outside the CDR3, is DAGVTQSPTHLIKTRGQQVTLRCSPKSGHDTVSWYQQALGQGPQFIFQYYEEEERQRGNFPDRFSGHQFPNYSSELNVNALLLGDSALYLCASSRTTETQYFGPGTRLLVL.

The chain uses TRBV6-5 and TRBJ2-3; weak D call: TRBD1 (5 bases). Germline V gene sequence: CDR1 MNHEY, CDR2 SVGAGI. CDR3 length: 14 residues. The ends were cut back, 10 bases at V and 0 bases at J, with 14 bases in the middle. DNA of the CDR3: TGTGCCACCCAAGTTGGGGCTAGCACAGATACGCAGTATTTT. This sequence encodes CATQVGASTDTQYF.